This TCR beta chain was recorded in a study of T cells in narcolepsy. Points from the study as a whole: Comparing one patient's CSF and blood CD4+ clonotypes highlighted HCRT- and TRIB2-specific autoreactive clonotypes. Reportedly, autoreactive clonotypes were serially detected in patients' blood but not controls'.

This clone was seen just once. Its matching antigen is unknown. Only in-frame clones appear in the TCRdb table, and some are missing; sequencing was by immunoSEQ multiplex PCR. The sample carries around 28,000 clones, around 86% recorded once. The CDR3 contains 15 residues. The germline V and J ends were trimmed by 3 bases and 3 bases, with 15 bases remaining between them. The germline V gene encodes CDR1 SQVTM and CDR2 ANQGSEA. Sample: CD45RA- memory CD4+ T cells from PBMCs. The sequence was obtained from a human donor with narcolepsy. The V and J genes are TRBV29-1 and TRBJ1-5; D gene uncertain. CDR3 nucleotides: TGCAGCGTTGAGACGGGTGGCAGCCCCAATCAGCCCCAGCATTTT. This translates into CSVETGGSPNQPQHF.